This entry lists 13 T cell receptor beta chains sequenced from one sample in a study of blood T cells in healthy people across ages. Combining a sample-barcoded 5' primer with a J-beta primer mix, a second PCR ran for roughly 7 to 12 cycles. Each CDR3 protein gets one entry after TCRdb re-called the 5' RACE reads with MiXCR. The sample lists some 940,000 distinct CDR3 sequences; about 28% were seen once. The sample was also linked to a second study, of T cells of mothers and their children.

Sample: blood. These receptors all come from a woman in her 40s in good health.

This clonotype was seen a handful of times. CDR3 DNA sequence: TGCAGTGCTAGAGATCTGGCAGGGCCGGCGGATACGCAGTATTTT. Its translation: CSARDLAGPADTQYF. The chain recombines TRBV20-1 with TRBJ2-3; the D gene is possibly TRBD1 (5 bases). The V and J ends lost 0 bases and 6 bases respectively, with 16 bases between them. The CDR3 has 15 amino acids. Germline V gene lookup returns CDR1 DFQATT and CDR2 SNEGSKA (reference sequence).

Ten or more counts support this clonotype. This CDR3 reads CASSGPGTAYSYEQYF. In DNA form, the CDR3 reads TGCGCCAGCAGCGGGCCCGGGACAGCCTACTCCTACGAGCAGTACTTC. V is TRBV5-1 and J is TRBJ2-7, with 7 bases aligning to TRBD1. Trimming cost V 4 bases and J 0 bases; bases outside gene matches: 10. The CDR3 is 16 amino acids. The germline V gene has CDR1 SGHRS and CDR2 YFSETQ.

Of note for this clonotype: A read error may produce the germline difference seen at one junction end. The V and J genes are TRBV18 and TRBJ2-6; D perhaps matches TRBD1 (5 bases). The CDR3 contains 15 residues. The germline V gene encodes CDR1 KGHSH and CDR2 LQKENI. CDR3 amino acids: CASSPPRSGADVLTF. CDR3 bases: TGTGCCAGCTCACCACCTAGATCTGGGGCCGACGTCCTGACTTTC.

The chain couples TRBV7-2 to TRBJ2-7, with D possibly being TRBD2 (6 bases). Trimming stripped 2 bases from V and 5 bases from J, with 10 bases between. The CDR3 covers 13 residues. Germline CDR1 is SGHTA and CDR2 is FQGNSA. CDR3 in DNA: TGTGCCAGCAGCTTATACGGGGGTCACGAGCAGTACTTC. Translating it yields CASSLYGGHEQYF. The complete variable domain, with remaining parts taken from reference TRBV7-2 and TRBJ2-7, reads GAGVSQSPSNKVTEKGKDVELRCDPISGHTALYWYRQSLGQGLEFLIYFQGNSAPDKSGLPSDRFSAERTGGSVSTLTIQRTQQEDSAVYLCASSLYGGHEQYFGPGTRLTVT.

The CDR3 is CASSYGLGSVGNEQFF. The CDR3 DNA reads as TGTGCCAGCAGTTACGGGTTGGGGAGTGTCGGCAATGAGCAGTTCTTC. The rearrangement uses TRBV6-2 or TRBV6-3 and TRBJ2-1, with D perhaps matching TRBD2 (5 bases). CDR1 is MNHEY and CDR2 is SVGEGT in the germline V gene. The CDR3 is 16 amino acids. Trimming cost V 2 bases and J 6 bases, with 17 bases left between them.

This clonotype was observed a single time. The chain couples TRBV2 to TRBJ2-3; D gene ambiguous. This CDR3 is built from 12 residues. V lost 0 bases, J lost 5 bases, and 3 bases lay in between. Germline assignment: CDR1 SNHLY and CDR2 FYNNEI. This CDR3 is CASSEAQDTQYF. Written as DNA, the CDR3 is TGTGCCAGCAGTGAAGCGCAAGATACGCAGTATTTT.

This clonotype was observed many times. CDR3 sequence (DNA): TGTGCCAGCAGTGGAGATTCGGGGTCCGCAGATACGCAGTATTTT. It yields the protein CASSGDSGSADTQYF. V is TRBV6-4 and J is TRBJ2-3; D perhaps matches TRBD2 (5 bases). Trimming took 4 bases from V and 4 from J, leaving 15 bases between them. The CDR3 is made up of 15 amino acids. Germline V gene lookup returns CDR1 MRHNA and CDR2 SNTAGT.

This CDR3 reads CSVQDTVYGQYF. The CDR3 DNA reads as TGCAGCGTGCAGGACACCGTCTACGGGCAGTACTTC. The rearrangement joins TRBV29-1 to TRBJ2-5, with D possibly being TRBD1 (5 bases). The CDR3 has 12 residues. Germline V gives CDR1 SQVTM, CDR2 ANQGSEA. The V gene lost 6 bases and the J gene lost 11 bases, with 19 bases spanning the gap.

This clonotype was observed a few times. The V gene is TRBV6-5, the J gene TRBJ1-4; D not certain. The CDR3 extends over 12 amino acids. Germline V gene lookup returns CDR1 MNHEY and CDR2 SVGAGI. V lost 6 bases and J lost 8, with 10 bases in between. The DNA for the CDR3 is TGTGCCAGCAGGGACGAGGGAGAAAAACTGTTTTTT. The encoded protein is CASRDEGEKLFF.

Comments on this clonotype: This may come from a read error, since a much larger clone is one base off. The chain recombines TRBV7-2 with TRBJ2-7; 9 bases fit TRBD1. The V segment lost 0 bases and the J segment 7 bases; nucleotides outside the gene matches: 1. This CDR3 spans 13 amino acids. CDR1 is SGHTA, CDR2 FQGNSA, per germline. For the CDR3, the DNA is TGTGCCAGCAGCTTAGCGGGACAGGGAGAGCAGTACTTC. Translating gives CASSLAGQGEQYF.

This clonotype showed up many times. The rearrangement links TRBV29-1 to TRBJ2-3; 7 bases line up with TRBD2. This CDR3 has 13 residues. J gave up 4 bases and V 4 bases, and 5 bases lay outside the gene matches. Looked up from germline, CDR1 is SQVTM and CDR2 is ANQGSEA. The CDR3 reads CSVVSGEADTQYF. DNA of the CDR3: TGCAGCGTTGTAAGCGGGGAGGCAGATACGCAGTATTTT.

The chain uses TRBV7-9 and TRBJ2-4; unclear D gene. This CDR3 region has 14 residues. Germline V gene sequence: CDR1 SEHNR, CDR2 FQNEAQ (reference sequence). Trimming left V 5 bases short and J 7 bases short, with 15 bases between. The CDR3 sequence: CASSLYSDTNIQYF. CDR3 in DNA: TGTGCCAGCAGCCTTTACAGCGATACGAACATTCAGTACTTC.

V gene TRBV20-1 combines with J gene TRBJ1-1, with 7 bases aligning to TRBD1. With 3 bases clipped from V and 2 bases from J, the junction kept 6 bases outside the gene matches. The CDR3 length is 14 residues. Germline loops: CDR1 DFQATT, CDR2 SNEGSKA (reference sequence). This CDR3 reads CSASGGGLNTEAFF. CDR3 in DNA: TGCAGTGCTAGTGGAGGGGGCCTTAACACTGAAGCTTTCTTT.